This TCR beta chain is from a study of T cell responses to AZD1222 COVID-19 vaccine. Study-wide findings and caveats: Just five or six AZD1222 recipients were seropositive at baseline. With two AZD1222 doses given, Spike-specific TCR breadth and depth both rose.

With respect to this clone: Its antigen is currently unknown.

This table comes from immunoSEQ multiplex PCR, and its TCRdb copy is limited to in-frame clones, with some not included. The sample shows about 200,000 clones, 93% of them seen only once. The germline CDR1 and CDR2 sequences are MGHDK and SYGVNS. This CDR3 has 16 amino acids. V shed 4 bases and J 2 bases; nucleotides not matched to a gene: 9. The sequencing here drew on peripheral blood, taken on day 0 of MenACWY control vaccination. V and J are TRBV25-1 and TRBJ2-7; 9 positions agree with TRBD2. The clonotype originates from an adult in good health. CDR3 coding DNA: TGTGCCAGCAGTGGGACTCCGGGACTAGCACCCTACGAGCAGTACTTC. It translates to CASSGTPGLAPYEQYF.